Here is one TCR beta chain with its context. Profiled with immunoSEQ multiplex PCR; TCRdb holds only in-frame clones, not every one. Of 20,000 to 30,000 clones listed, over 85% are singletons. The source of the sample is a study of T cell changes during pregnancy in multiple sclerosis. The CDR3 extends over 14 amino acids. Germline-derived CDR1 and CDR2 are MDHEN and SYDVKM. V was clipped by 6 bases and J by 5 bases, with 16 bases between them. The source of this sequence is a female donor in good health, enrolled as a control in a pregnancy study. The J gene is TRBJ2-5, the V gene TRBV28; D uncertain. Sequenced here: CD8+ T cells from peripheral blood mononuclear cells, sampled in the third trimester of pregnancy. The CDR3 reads CASRTLEVVETQYF. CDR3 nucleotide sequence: TGTGCCAGCAGGACGCTAGAGGTGGTGGAGACCCAGTACTTC.